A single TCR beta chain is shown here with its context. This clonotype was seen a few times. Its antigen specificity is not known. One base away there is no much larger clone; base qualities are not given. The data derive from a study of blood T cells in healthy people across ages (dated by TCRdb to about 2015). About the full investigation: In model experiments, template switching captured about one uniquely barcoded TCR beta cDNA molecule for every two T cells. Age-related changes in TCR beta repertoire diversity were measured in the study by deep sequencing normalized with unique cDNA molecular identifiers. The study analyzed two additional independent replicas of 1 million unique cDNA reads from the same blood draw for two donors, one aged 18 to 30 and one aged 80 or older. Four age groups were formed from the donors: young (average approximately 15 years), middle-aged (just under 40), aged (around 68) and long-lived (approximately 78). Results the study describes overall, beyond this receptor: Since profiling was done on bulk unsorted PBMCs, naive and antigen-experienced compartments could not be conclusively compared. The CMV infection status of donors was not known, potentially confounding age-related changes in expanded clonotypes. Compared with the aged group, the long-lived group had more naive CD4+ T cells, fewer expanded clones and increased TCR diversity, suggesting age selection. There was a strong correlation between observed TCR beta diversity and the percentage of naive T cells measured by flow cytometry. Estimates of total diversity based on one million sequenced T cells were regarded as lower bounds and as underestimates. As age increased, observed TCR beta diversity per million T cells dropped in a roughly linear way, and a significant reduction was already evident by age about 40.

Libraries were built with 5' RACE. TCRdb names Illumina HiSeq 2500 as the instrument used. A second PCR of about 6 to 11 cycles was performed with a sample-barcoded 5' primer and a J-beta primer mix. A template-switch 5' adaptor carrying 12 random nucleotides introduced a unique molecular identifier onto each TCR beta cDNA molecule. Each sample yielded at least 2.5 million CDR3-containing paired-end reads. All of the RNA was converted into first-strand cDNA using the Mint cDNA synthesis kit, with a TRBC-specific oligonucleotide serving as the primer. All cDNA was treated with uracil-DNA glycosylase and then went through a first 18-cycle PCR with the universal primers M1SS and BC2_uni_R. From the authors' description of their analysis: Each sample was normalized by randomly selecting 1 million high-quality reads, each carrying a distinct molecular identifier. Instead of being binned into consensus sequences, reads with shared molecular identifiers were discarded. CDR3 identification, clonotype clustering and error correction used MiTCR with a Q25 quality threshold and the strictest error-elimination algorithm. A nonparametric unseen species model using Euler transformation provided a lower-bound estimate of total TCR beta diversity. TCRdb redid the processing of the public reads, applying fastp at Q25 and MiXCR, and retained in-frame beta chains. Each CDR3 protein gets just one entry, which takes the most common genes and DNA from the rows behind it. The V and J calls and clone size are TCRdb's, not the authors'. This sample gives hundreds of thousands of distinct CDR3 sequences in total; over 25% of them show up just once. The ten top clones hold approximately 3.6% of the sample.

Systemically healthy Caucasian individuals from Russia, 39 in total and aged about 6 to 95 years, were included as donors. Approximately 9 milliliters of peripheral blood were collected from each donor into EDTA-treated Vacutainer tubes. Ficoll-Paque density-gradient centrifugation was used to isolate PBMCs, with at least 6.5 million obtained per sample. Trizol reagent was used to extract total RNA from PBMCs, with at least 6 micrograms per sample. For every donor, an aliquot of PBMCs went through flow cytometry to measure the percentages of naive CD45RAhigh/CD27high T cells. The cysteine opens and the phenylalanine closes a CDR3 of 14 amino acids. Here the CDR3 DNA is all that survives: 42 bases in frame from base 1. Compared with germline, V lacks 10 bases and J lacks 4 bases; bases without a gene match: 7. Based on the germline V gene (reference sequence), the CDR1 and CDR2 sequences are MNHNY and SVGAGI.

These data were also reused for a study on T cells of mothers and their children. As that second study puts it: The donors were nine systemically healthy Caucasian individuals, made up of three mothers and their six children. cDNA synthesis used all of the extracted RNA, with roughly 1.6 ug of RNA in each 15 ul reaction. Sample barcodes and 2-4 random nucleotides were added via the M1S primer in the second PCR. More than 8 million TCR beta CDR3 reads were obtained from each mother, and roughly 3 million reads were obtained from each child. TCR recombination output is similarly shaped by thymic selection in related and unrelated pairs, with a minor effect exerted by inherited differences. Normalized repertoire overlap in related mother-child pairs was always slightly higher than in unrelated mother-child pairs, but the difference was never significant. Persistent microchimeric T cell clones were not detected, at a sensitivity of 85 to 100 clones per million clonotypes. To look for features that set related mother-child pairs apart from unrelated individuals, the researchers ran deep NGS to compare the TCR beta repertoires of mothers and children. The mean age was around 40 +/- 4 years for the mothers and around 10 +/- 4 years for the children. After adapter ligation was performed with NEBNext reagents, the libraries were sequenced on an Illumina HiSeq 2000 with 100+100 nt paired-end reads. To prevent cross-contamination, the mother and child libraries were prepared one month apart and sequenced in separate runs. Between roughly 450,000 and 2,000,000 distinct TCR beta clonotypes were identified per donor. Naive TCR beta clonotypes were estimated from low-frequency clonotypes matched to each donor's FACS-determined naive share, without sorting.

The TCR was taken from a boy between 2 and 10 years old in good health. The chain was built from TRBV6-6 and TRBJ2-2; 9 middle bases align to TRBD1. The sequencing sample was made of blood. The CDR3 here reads CAILMTGGTGELFF. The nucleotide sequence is TGTGCCATCCTCATGACAGGGGGCACCGGGGAGCTGTTTTTT.